Shown below are 29 T cell receptor beta chains from a single sample sequenced in a study of shared clonotypes between healthy human individuals. Profiled with immunoSEQ multiplex PCR; TCRdb holds only in-frame clones, not every one. Among around 600,000 clones listed, approximately 95% were seen once. It was CD45RO-negative cells, positively selected for CCR7, that made up naive CD8 cells, with terminally differentiated effector memory CD45RA+ cells excluded. Material: naive CD8+ T cells sorted from blood. All receptors come from a woman aged 30 to 39 in good health.

The chain joins TRBV13 to TRBJ1-1; TRBD1 matches 7 bases. V lost 0 bases to trimming and J lost 10 bases; unmatched junction nucleotides: 8. This CDR3 has 14 residues. Germline V lookup: CDR1 PRHDT, CDR2 FYEKMQ (reference sequence). The CDR3 DNA is TGTGCCAGCAGCTTAGGCCGTCAGGGGGAAACAGCTTTCTTT. Its protein is CASSLGRQGETAFF.

V is TRBV5-3 and J is TRBJ1-2, with 9 bases identical to TRBD1. TRBV5-3 carries the ORF label, with uncertain function. The CDR3 has 15 amino acids. With V trimmed by 2 bases and J by 5 bases, 7 bases remained unmatched. CDR3 in DNA: TGTGCCAGAAGCTTAGGACAGGGGAGAGGGTATGGCTACACCTTC. Translation: CARSLGQGRGYGYTF.

This chain joins TRBV13 and TRBJ2-7; 9 nucleotides line up with TRBD2. Trimming removed 5 bases from V and 1 base from J; junction bases left unmatched: 9. The germline V gene has CDR1 PRHDT and CDR2 FYEKMQ (reference sequence). CDR3 size: 16 residues. CDR3 nucleotides: TGTGCCAGCAGCCACGTCGCGGGAGGGATATCCTACGAGCAGTACTTC. Translation: CASSHVAGGISYEQYF. The whole variable domain, remainder taken from reference TRBV13 and TRBJ2-7, is AAGVIQSPRHLIKEKRETATLKCYPIPRHDTVYWYQQGPGQDPQFLISFYEKMQSDKGSIPDRFSAQQFSDYHSELNMSSLELGDSALYFCASSHVAGGISYEQYFGPGTRLTVT.

The rearrangement links TRBV6-4 to TRBJ1-6; the D gene is possibly TRBD1 (5 bases). The germline V and J ends were trimmed by 3 bases and 7 bases, with 10 bases remaining between them. CDR1 and CDR2 (germline): MRHNA, SNTAGT. The length of the CDR3 is 14 residues. The CDR3 loop is CASSDLGPNSPLHF. The CDR3 DNA reads TGTGCCAGCAGTGATTTGGGGCCGAATTCACCCCTCCACTTT.

On this clone itself: Different DNA sequences within this sample yield the same CDR3. V and J are TRBV28 and TRBJ2-7, with TRBD1 matching over 9 bases. CDR3 length: 14 residues. Germline V gene lookup returns CDR1 MDHEN and CDR2 SYDVKM. The V and J ends lost 6 bases and 4 bases, in that order; junction bases with no gene match: 7. The CDR3 bases are TGTGCCAGCAGCCTCGGGACAGGGTCTTACGAGCAGTACTTC. This gives the protein CASSLGTGSYEQYF. The entire variable domain, with the rest obtained from reference TRBV28 and TRBJ2-7, is as follows: DVKVTQSSRYLVKRTGEKVFLECVQDMDHENMFWYRQDPGLGLRLIYFSYDVKMKEKGDIPEGYSVSREKKERFSLILESASTNQTSMYLCASSLGTGSYEQYFGPGTRLTVT.

The chain carries TRBV29-1 and TRBJ1-1; maybe TRBD1 (6 bases). This CDR3 comprises 12 residues. Deletions cut 5 bases from V and 5 bases from J, with 12 bases between. CDR1 SQVTM and CDR2 ANQGSEA come from the germline V gene. The CDR3 here is CSVSGVGTEAFF. CDR3 sequence (DNA): TGCAGCGTTTCAGGGGTGGGGACTGAAGCTTTCTTT.

This chain uses TRBV2 with TRBJ1-2; 10 bases fit TRBD1. J gave up 6 bases and V 4 bases, and 8 bases lay outside the gene matches. Germline CDR1 SNHLY, CDR2 FYNNEI. This CDR3 spans 15 amino acids. CDR3 DNA sequence: TGTGCCAGCAGTGCAAGACAGGGGGCGAGGGATGGCTACACCTTC. Amino acid sequence: CASSARQGARDGYTF.

The genes are TRBV27 and TRBJ1-6, with D maybe TRBD1 (5 bases). Germline V lookup: CDR1 MNHEY, CDR2 SMNVEV (reference sequence). The CDR3 is made up of 15 amino acids. Trimming removed 5 bases from V and 0 bases from J, with 8 bases in between. CDR3: CASSGGFSYNSPLHF. CDR3 nucleotide sequence: TGTGCCAGCAGTGGGGGGTTCTCCTATAATTCACCCCTCCACTTT.

The chain links TRBV4-2 to TRBJ2-2; no clear D gene. This CDR3 has 14 amino acids. V was shortened by 0 bases and J by 7 bases, with 9 bases between the two germline ends. CDR1 LGHNA and CDR2 YNFKEQ come from the germline V gene. The CDR3 DNA reads as TGTGCCAGCAGCCAAGATCGATGGATCGGGGAGCTGTTTTTT. Protein product: CASSQDRWIGELFF.

This clone was counted only a few times. The rearrangement uses TRBV27 and TRBJ1-5, with TRBD1 identical over 9 bases. CDR1 and CDR2 from the germline V gene are MNHEY and SMNVEV (reference sequence). The CDR3 extends over 14 amino acids. J gave up 6 bases and V 2 bases, and 2 bases lay outside the gene matches. CDR3 residues: CASSLTGGGQPQHF. Written as DNA, the CDR3 is TGTGCCAGCAGTTTAACAGGGGGCGGTCAGCCCCAGCATTTT.

The chain recombines TRBV10-3 with TRBJ1-2; no firm D call. The V gene's germline CDR1 is ENHRY and CDR2 SYGVKD. The CDR3 has 16 amino acids. The V end lost 0 bases, the J end lost 4 bases, and 15 bases lay between the germline ends. The CDR3 reads CAISESLVAISYGYTF. The CDR3 region has the DNA TGTGCCATCAGTGAGTCGTTGGTAGCTATTTCCTATGGCTACACCTTC.

The DNA for the CDR3 is TGTGCCAGCAGCTTGACAGTCTCCTACGAGCAGTACTTC. Amino acid sequence: CASSLTVSYEQYF. The V gene is TRBV5-6, the J gene TRBJ2-7; D ambiguous. CDR1 is SGHDT and CDR2 is YYEEEE in the germline V gene. V lost 1 base and J 0 bases, leaving 5 bases between the germline ends. This CDR3 contains 13 residues.

V gene TRBV6-5 combines with J gene TRBJ1-1; D is possibly TRBD1 (5 bases). Germline values: CDR1 MNHEY, CDR2 SVGAGI. The V end lost 5 bases, the J end lost 4 bases, and 14 bases lay between the germline ends. The CDR3 consists of 14 residues. This CDR3 is CASSLRGVGTEAFF. In nucleotides, the CDR3 is TGTGCCAGCAGTCTTCGGGGGGTAGGCACTGAAGCTTTCTTT.

This clone is a singleton in its sample. This sequence joins TRBV27 and TRBJ2-7; 10 bases align to TRBD2. V gave up 4 bases and J gave up 6 bases; unmatched junction bases: 9. Looked up from germline, CDR1 is MNHEY and CDR2 is SMNVEV (reference sequence). CDR3 size: 15 residues. The DNA of the CDR3 is TGTGCCAGCAGTTATATAGCGGGAGGAGTAGGCGAGCAGTACTTC. Translating gives CASSYIAGGVGEQYF.

This rearrangement joins TRBV30 to TRBJ2-7, with D possibly matching TRBD1 (7 bases). The CDR3 contains 15 residues. V lost 0 bases, J lost 2 bases, and 14 bases lay in between. CDR1 and CDR2 (germline): GTSNPN, SVGIG (reference sequence). The CDR3 DNA is TGTGCCTGGAGTGTACTCCCAGGGGGGACCTACGAGCAGTACTTC. Residues: CAWSVLPGGTYEQYF.

V gene TRBV5-1 combines with J gene TRBJ2-5; D might be TRBD1 (5 bases). CDR3 length: 16 amino acids. Germline V CDR1 and CDR2: SGHRS, YFSETQ. Trimming removed 1 base from V and 3 bases from J, with 16 bases in between. Here the CDR3 reads CASSLRRPTAKETQYF. The CDR3 DNA sequence: TGCGCCAGCAGCTTGCGTAGGCCGACAGCAAAAGAGACCCAGTACTTC.

The table lists this clone with many counts. The chain employs TRBV6-5 and TRBJ2-7, with D hard to call. There are 15 residues in the CDR3. Trimming left V 5 bases short and J 1 base short, with 15 bases between. Germline assignment: CDR1 MNHEY and CDR2 SVGAGI. This chain's CDR3 is CASSVEAPASYEQYF. The DNA for the CDR3 is TGTGCCAGCAGTGTAGAGGCCCCGGCATCCTACGAGCAGTACTTC.

This rearrangement joins TRBV11-1 to TRBJ2-7, with D unresolved. Germline CDR1 is SGHAT and CDR2 is FQDESV (reference sequence). The CDR3 length is 14 residues. V lost 3 bases and J 0 bases, leaving 9 bases between the germline ends. In DNA, the CDR3 is TGTGCCAGCAGCTTTCAATCCGCCTCCTACGAGCAGTACTTC. The encoded protein is CASSFQSASYEQYF. The variable domain in full, with the rest retrieved from reference TRBV11-1 and TRBJ2-7, is EAEVAQSPRYKITEKSQAVAFWCDPISGHATLYWYRQILGQGPELLVQFQDESVVDDSQLPKDRFSAERLKGVDSTLKIQPAELGDSAMYLCASSFQSASYEQYFGPGTRLTVT.

The V gene is TRBV9, the J gene TRBJ2-7; 7 bases match TRBD2. Germline values: CDR1 SGDLS, CDR2 YYNGEE. V lost 4 bases and J lost 0; bases outside the gene matches: 7. This CDR3 spans 15 amino acids. As DNA, the CDR3 is TGTGCCAGCAGCTTGGGACTACCGAGCTCCTACGAGCAGTACTTC. This gives the protein CASSLGLPSSYEQYF.

A note on this clone: This CDR3 is also generated by other DNA sequences in the sample. The V gene is TRBV6-5, the J gene TRBJ1-2; 7 bases map to TRBD1. J gave up 6 bases and V 0 bases, and 1 base lay outside the gene matches. Germline lookup yields CDR1 MNHEY and CDR2 SVGAGI. CDR3 length equals 13 residues. The DNA of the CDR3 is TGTGCCAGCAGTTACTCGACAGGGAATGGCTACACCTTC. The encoded protein is CASSYSTGNGYTF.

This chain joins TRBV4-2 and TRBJ2-1, with TRBD2 matching 11 bases. V shed 2 bases and J 7 bases; nucleotides not matched to a gene: 13. The CDR3 runs 18 residues. The germline V gene has CDR1 LGHNA and CDR2 YNFKEQ. This chain's CDR3 is CASSQIQLAGEAGNEQFF. The DNA for the CDR3 is TGTGCCAGCAGCCAAATCCAACTAGCGGGAGAGGCCGGGAATGAGCAGTTCTTC.

The chain carries TRBV12-2 and TRBJ2-7; TRBD2, as called in the table, went unchecked against the DNA. TRBV12-2 is marked as a pseudogene. The CDR3 length is 15 residues. CDR3 sequence: CASRDLQSGNYEQYF. The CDR3 DNA follows: TGTGCAAGTCGCGACCTTCAAAGCGGGAACTACGAGCAGTACTTC.

The gene calls are TRBV5-1 and TRBJ2-7; the D is unclear. CDR3 length: 13 amino acids. The germline V and J ends were trimmed by 3 bases and 1 base, with 8 bases remaining between them. From germline, CDR1 is SGHRS and CDR2 YFSETQ. CDR3 residues: CASSWLESYEQYF. The CDR3 DNA follows: TGCGCCAGCAGCTGGCTGGAATCCTACGAGCAGTACTTC.

The gene calls are TRBV5-4 and TRBJ2-2, with unresolved D. The CDR3 covers 13 residues. CDR1 SGHNT and CDR2 YYREEE come from the germline V gene (reference sequence). V shed 1 base and J shed 6 bases, with 7 bases lying between them. The CDR3 sequence is CASSLNSPGELFF. For the CDR3, the DNA is TGTGCCAGCAGCTTGAACTCCCCCGGGGAGCTGTTTTTT. Variable domain in full (rest from reference TRBV5-4 and TRBJ2-2): ETGVTQSPTHLIKTRGQQVTLRCSSQSGHNTVSWYQQALGQGPQFIFQYYREEENGRGNFPPRFSGLQFPNYSSELNVNALELDDSALYLCASSLNSPGELFFGEGSRLTVL.

The chain employs TRBV5-4 and TRBJ1-2; a possible D gene is TRBD1 (6 bases). Germline V CDR1 and CDR2: SGHNT, YYREEE (reference sequence). The CDR3 has 14 amino acids. The V end was cut by 0 bases, the J end by 6 bases, with 12 bases between. The CDR3 DNA is TGTGCCAGCAGCTTGGACAGGGACATGGATGGCTACACCTTC. Encoded protein: CASSLDRDMDGYTF.

V usage is TRBV27 and J usage is TRBJ1-5; D ambiguous. Germline lookup yields CDR1 MNHEY and CDR2 SMNVEV (reference sequence). The CDR3 extends over 14 amino acids. The V end was cut by 6 bases, the J end by 3 bases, with 12 bases between. CDR3 DNA: TGTGCCAGCAGGGCAGACGGCACCAATCAGCCCCAGCATTTT. It encodes CASRADGTNQPQHF.

This sequence joins TRBV27 and TRBJ2-1; weak D call: TRBD2 (6 bases). Germline loops: CDR1 MNHEY, CDR2 SMNVEV (reference sequence). Deletions cut 6 bases from V and 7 bases from J, with 19 bases between. This CDR3 has 15 residues. CDR3 sequence (DNA): TGTGCCAGCAGCCACATTGGGACGGGAGAGAATGAGCAGTTCTTC. Its protein product is CASSHIGTGENEQFF.

This rearrangement joins TRBV27 to TRBJ2-7; TRBD2 aligns across 12 bases. Germline CDR1 is MNHEY and CDR2 is SMNVEV (reference sequence). CDR3 length: 16 amino acids. The J segment lost 3 bases and the V segment lost 2 bases, leaving 5 bases of the junction unmatched. The CDR3 DNA sequence: TGTGCCAGCAGTTTAACTGGACTAGCGGGGAACTACGAGCAGTACTTC. This codes for CASSLTGLAGNYEQYF.

The CDR3 nucleotides are TGTGCCAGCAGCCAGGGACTCAACTACGAGCAGTACTTC. Its protein product is CASSQGLNYEQYF. J is TRBJ2-7 and V is TRBV11-2; possible D gene TRBD2, 6 bases. From germline, CDR1 is SGHAT and CDR2 FQNNGV. Trimming left V 5 bases short and J 3 bases short, with 11 bases between. The CDR3 length is 13 residues.